The following is a T cell receptor beta chain sequence with its context. There are a few counts of this clonotype. The antigen this receptor binds is unknown. No much larger clonotype is one base removed from it; base qualities were not supplied. The sample belongs to a study of type 1 regulatory T cells (dated by TCRdb to about 2021). Concerning the study at large: An in vitro protocol by which a Tr1-enriched, alloantigen-specific CD4 T cell product named T-allo10 was generated was characterized in the study. T-allo10 was being evaluated clinically in patients with hematological malignancies who were receiving allogeneic hematopoietic stem cell transplantation. Study-level results and caveats: Compared with non-Tr1 cells, Tr1 cells had a TCR repertoire that was more restricted, a finding the study read as clonal expansion induced by alloantigen.

Germline trimming: 0 bases from V, 2 bases from J; junction bases outside gene matches: 7. The CDR3 spans 17 residues, from the cysteine through the phenylalanine. The CDR3 DNA has 51 bases and is translated from base 1. From the germline V gene (reference sequence), CDR1 is DFQATT and CDR2 is SNEGSKA. Sequencing relied on an Illumina MiSeq. The public reads were reanalyzed by TCRdb: fastp trimming at Q25, MiXCR alignment, in-frame beta chains only. One record per CDR3 amino acid sequence lists the most common genes and DNA. Recorded for this sample are roughly 6,200 distinct CDR3 sequences; 33% of them occurred a single time. Under 30% of the sample belongs to the ten largest clones.

Sequenced input: cultured type 1 regulatory T (Tr1) cells, either the whole culture or a sorted fraction (not recorded which). What this sample's cell subset or site label stands for: type 1 regulatory T cells sorted from the T-allo10 product. The chain joins TRBV20-1 to TRBJ2-3; 11 junctional bases match TRBD2. The clonotype comes from a human donor in good health. The DNA reads as follows: TGCAGTGCTAGAGATCACGGACTAGCGGGTGTCACAGATACGCAGTATTTT. Its amino acids are CSARDHGLAGVTDTQYF.